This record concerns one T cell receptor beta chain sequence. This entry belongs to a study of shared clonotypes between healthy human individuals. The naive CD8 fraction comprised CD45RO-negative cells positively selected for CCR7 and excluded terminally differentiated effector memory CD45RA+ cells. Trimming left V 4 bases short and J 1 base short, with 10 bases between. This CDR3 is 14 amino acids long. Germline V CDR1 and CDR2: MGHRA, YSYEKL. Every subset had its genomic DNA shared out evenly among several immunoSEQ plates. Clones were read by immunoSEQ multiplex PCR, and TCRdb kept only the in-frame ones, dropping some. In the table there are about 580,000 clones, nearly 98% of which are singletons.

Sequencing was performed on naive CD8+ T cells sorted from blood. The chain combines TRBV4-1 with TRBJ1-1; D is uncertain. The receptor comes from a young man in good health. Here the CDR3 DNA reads TGCGCCAGCAGCCCGACGGAGGAGAACACTGAAGCTTTCTTT. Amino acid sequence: CASSPTEENTEAFF.